The sequence of this T cell receptor beta chain was determined in a study of cytomegalovirus exposure and HLA in healthy donors. Measured with immunoSEQ multiplex PCR; TCRdb has only the in-frame clones, and not every one. The table shows 200,000 to 250,000 clones, with approximately 80% occurring only once. The donors formed part of the 120-subject validation cohort, distinct from the approximately 670-subject first cohort. The CDR3 extends over 14 amino acids. Trimming at V came to 5 bases and at J to 2 bases, leaving 6 bases not matched to a gene. The germline CDR1 and CDR2 sequences are GTSNPN and SVGIG (reference sequence).

The receptor's source is a woman under 40 in good health and CMV-seropositive. The specimen was PBMCs. This chain joins TRBV30 and TRBJ2-5; 9 nucleotides match TRBD2. The CDR3 loop reads CAWGRLAAQETQYF. CDR3 coding DNA: TGTGCCTGGGGGCGACTAGCGGCACAAGAGACCCAGTACTTC.